This TCR beta chain was documented in a study of shared clonotypes between healthy human individuals. Only Caucasian adults living in Nashville, Tennessee made up the donor group. Assay: immunoSEQ multiplex PCR; the TCRdb copy retains only in-frame clones and omits some. The repertoire includes approximately 2,000,000 clones, just under 95% of them detected once, and 0.37% sits in the top ten. This clone appeared a single time. CDR3 size: 14 residues. Germline CDR1 and CDR2: MDHEN and SYDVKM. Trimming took off 8 bases at V and 0 bases at J, with 14 bases between the two ends. The sequence derives from a young man in good health. Some clones in this sample may be carry-over from other donors' samples. Sequencing was performed on naive CD4+ T cells from PBMCs. Subset specified: CD45RA+ positively selected. The V call is TRBV28, the J call TRBJ2-7; a weak D match, TRBD1 (6 bases). CDR3 nucleotides: TGTGCCAGCGGAACCCCGGGACACTCCTACGAGCAGTACTTC. Its protein is CASGTPGHSYEQYF.